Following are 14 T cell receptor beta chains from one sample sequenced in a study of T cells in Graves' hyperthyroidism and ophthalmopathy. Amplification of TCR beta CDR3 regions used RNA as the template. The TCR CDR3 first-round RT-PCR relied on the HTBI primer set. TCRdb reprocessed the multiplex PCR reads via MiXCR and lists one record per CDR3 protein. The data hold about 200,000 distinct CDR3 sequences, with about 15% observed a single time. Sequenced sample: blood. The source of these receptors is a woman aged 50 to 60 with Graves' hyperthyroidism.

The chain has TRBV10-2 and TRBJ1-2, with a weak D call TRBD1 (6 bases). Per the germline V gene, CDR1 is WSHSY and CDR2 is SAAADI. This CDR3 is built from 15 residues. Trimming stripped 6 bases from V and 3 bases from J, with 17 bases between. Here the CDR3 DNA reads TGCGCCAGCAGCTCCGGACAGCTACGGGACTATGGCTACACCTTC. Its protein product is CASSSGQLRDYGYTF.

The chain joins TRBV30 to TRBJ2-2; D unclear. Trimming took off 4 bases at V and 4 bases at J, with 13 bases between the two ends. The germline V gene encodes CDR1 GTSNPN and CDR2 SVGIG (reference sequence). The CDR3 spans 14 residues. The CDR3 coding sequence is TGTGCCTGGACCAGTATATCGAGCACCGGGGAGCTGTTTTTT. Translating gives CAWTSISSTGELFF.

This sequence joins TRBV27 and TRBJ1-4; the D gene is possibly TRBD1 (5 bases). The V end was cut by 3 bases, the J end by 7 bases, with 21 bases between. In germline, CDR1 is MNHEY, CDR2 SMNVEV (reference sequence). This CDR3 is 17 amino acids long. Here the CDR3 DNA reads TGTGCCAGCAGTTTCACGATCAGACAGAGAGGATTTGAAAAACTGTTTTTT. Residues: CASSFTIRQRGFEKLFF. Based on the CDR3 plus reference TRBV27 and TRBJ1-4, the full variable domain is EAQVTQNPRYLITVTGKKLTVTCSQNMNHEYMSWYRQDPGLGLRQIYYSMNVEVTDKGDVPEGYKVSRKEKRNFPLILESPSPNQTSLYFCASSFTIRQRGFEKLFFGSGTQLSVL.

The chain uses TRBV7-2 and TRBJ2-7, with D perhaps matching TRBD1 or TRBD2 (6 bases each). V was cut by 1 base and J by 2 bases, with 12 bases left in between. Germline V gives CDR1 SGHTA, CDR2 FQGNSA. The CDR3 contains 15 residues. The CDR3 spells CASSLVGGQTYEQYF. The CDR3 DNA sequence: TGTGCCAGCAGCTTAGTCGGGGGCCAGACCTACGAGCAGTACTTC.

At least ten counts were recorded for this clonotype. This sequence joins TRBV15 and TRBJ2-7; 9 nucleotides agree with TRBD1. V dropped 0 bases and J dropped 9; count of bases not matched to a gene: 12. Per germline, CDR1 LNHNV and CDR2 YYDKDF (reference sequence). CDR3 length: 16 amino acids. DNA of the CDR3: TGTGCCACCAGCAGAGATCCCGGGACAGGGACCGTCGGGCAGTACTTC. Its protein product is CATSRDPGTGTVGQYF.

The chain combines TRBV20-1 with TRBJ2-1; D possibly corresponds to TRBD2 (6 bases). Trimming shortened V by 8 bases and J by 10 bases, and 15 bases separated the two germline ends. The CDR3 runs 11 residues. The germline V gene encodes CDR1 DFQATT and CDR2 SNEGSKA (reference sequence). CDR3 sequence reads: CSSREPNEQFF. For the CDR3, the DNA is TGCAGTTCACGGGAGCCCAACGAGCAGTTCTTC.

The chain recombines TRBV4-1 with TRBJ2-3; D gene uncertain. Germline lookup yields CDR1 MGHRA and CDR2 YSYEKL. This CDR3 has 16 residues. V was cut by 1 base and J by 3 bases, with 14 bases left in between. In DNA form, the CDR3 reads TGCGCCAGCAGCCAAGTTTCCGGGTCGTTTACAGATACGCAGTATTTT. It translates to CASSQVSGSFTDTQYF.

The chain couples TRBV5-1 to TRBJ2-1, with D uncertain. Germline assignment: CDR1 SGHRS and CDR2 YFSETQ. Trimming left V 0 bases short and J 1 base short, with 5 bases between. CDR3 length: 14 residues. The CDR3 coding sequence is TGCGCCAGCAGCTTGGAAGGGTCCTACAATGAGCAGTTCTTC. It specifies CASSLEGSYNEQFF. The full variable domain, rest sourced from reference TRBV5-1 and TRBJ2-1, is KAGVTQTPRYLIKTRGQQVTLSCSPISGHRSVSWYQQTPGQGLQFLFEYFSETQRNKGNFPGRFSGRQFSNSRSEMNVSTLELGDSALYLCASSLEGSYNEQFFGPGTRLTVL.

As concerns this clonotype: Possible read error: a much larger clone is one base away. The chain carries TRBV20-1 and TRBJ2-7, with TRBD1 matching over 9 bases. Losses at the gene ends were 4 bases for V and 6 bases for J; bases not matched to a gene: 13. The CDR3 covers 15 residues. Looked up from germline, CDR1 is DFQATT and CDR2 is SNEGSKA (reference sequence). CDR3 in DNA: TGCAGTGCTATACCTGGGACAGGGACAACTAGCGAGCAGTACTTC. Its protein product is CSAIPGTGTTSEQYF.

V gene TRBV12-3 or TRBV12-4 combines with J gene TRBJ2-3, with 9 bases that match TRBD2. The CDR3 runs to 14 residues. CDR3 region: CVSSFSGSSDTQYF. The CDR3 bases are TGTGTTAGCAGTTTTAGCGGGAGTTCAGATACGCAGTATTTT.

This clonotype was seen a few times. CDR3 nucleotide sequence: TGTGCCAGCAGTCCCTTTGTGGCTTACTACGAGCAGTACTTC. It is translated as CASSPFVAYYEQYF. V and J are TRBV12-3 or TRBV12-4 and TRBJ2-7, with no clear D. The CDR3 runs 14 residues. V shed 5 bases and J shed 3 bases, with 14 bases lying between them.

In DNA, the CDR3 is TGTGCCAGCAGTTTAGCGACAGGGTTCGAGACCCAGTACTTC. It yields the protein CASSLATGFETQYF. This chain uses TRBV12-3 or TRBV12-4 with TRBJ2-5; 7 positions match TRBD1. CDR3 length: 14 residues. The V and J ends lost 0 bases and 5 bases, in that order; junction bases with no gene match: 3.

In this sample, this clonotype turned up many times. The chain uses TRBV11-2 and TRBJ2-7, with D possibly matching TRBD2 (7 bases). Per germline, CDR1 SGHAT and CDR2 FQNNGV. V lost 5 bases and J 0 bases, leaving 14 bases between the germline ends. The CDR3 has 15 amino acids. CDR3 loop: CASSPGGRSSYEQYF. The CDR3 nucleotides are TGTGCCAGCAGCCCGGGGGGCCGGAGCTCCTACGAGCAGTACTTC.

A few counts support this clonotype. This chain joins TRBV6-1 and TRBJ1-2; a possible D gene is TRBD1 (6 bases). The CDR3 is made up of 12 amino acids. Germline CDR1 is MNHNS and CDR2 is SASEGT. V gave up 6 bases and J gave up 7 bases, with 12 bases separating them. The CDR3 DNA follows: TGTGCCAGCAGCCCACAGGGTTCTGGCTACACCTTC. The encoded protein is CASSPQGSGYTF.